What follows describes a single TCR beta chain. TCRdb's copy holds only in-frame clones and misses some; the assay was immunoSEQ multiplex PCR. The table lists 120,000 to 150,000 clones, about four fifths of them singletons, with under 9.5% in the top ten. These data come from a study of blood T cell repertoires in COVID-19. The CDR3 contains 15 residues. Trimming left V 5 bases short and J 3 bases short, with 13 bases between. CDR1 and CDR2 (germline): SGHVS, FNYEAQ. The V call is TRBV7-6, the J call TRBJ2-2; D unresolved. The sequencing sample was made of peripheral blood. The source is a woman older than 75 in a cohort sampled during active or convalescent COVID-19. The CDR3 DNA is TGTGCCAGCAGCCCAGTGAACGTGGACACCGGGGAGCTGTTTTTT. It yields the protein CASSPVNVDTGELFF.